Sequencing of this TCR beta chain was carried out in a study of cytomegalovirus exposure and HLA in healthy donors. Findings and caveats of the study: A few V segments could not be told apart, such as TRBV6-2 and TRBV6-3, and were left out. Several top significant clusters appeared, in a later analysis, to be linked to common viral pathogens. On later analysis, the bulk of CMV-associated TCR beta chains appeared to be HLA-restricted.

The V gene's germline CDR1 is MGHRA and CDR2 YSYEKL. The length of the CDR3 is 18 residues. The V and J ends lost 2 bases and 4 bases, in that order; junction bases with no gene match: 15. The study ran its PCR with 60 Vbeta and 13 Jbeta primers. The data were produced by immunoSEQ multiplex PCR, yet TCRdb's version contains in-frame clones alone and is incomplete. The sample table sets out 68,000 or so clones. In regard to this clone: Its antigen is as yet unknown.

The TCR originated in a boy aged 5 to 17 in good health and CMV-seronegative. V and J are TRBV4-1 and TRBJ2-3; 7 bases are shared with TRBD2. Sequencing input: PBMCs. CDR3 sequence: CASSQFQSGGSKADTQYF. Written as DNA, the CDR3 is TGCGCCAGCAGCCAATTCCAATCCGGCGGGAGTAAGGCAGATACGCAGTATTTT.